This T cell receptor (beta chain) originates from a study of shared clonotypes between healthy human individuals. In the study overall: The study used three CD4 naive, three CD4 memory, two CD8 naive and one CD8 memory plate per donor. Overall study results and limits: Apart from blood, nothing was sampled; tissue repertoires likely differ. Represented diversity (both genetic and exposure-history) was limited by the small number of donors.

This CDR3 is 15 amino acids long. The germline V gene encodes CDR1 MDHEN and CDR2 SYDVKM. Trimming took 3 bases from V and 0 from J, leaving 10 bases between them. Data came from immunoSEQ multiplex PCR; TCRdb stores just in-frame clones and leaves some out. The table includes hundreds of thousands of clones, roughly 70% detected once. Comments on this clone: Its antigen is not identified.

The V gene is TRBV28, the J gene TRBJ2-3, with D maybe TRBD1 (5 bases). The clonotype comes from a woman in her twenties or thirties in good health. Material for sequencing was memory CD4+ T cells sorted from blood. Subset in this sample: CD45RA-negative fraction. This CDR3 is CASSFGDSSTDTQYF. The CDR3 bases are TGTGCCAGCAGTTTCGGCGACAGTAGCACAGATACGCAGTATTTT.